The TCR beta chain under discussion was sequenced for a study of blood T cell repertoires in COVID-19 (dated by TCRdb to the early 2020s). Notes on the research overall: Collaborator samples came from the United States, Italy and Spain and covered acute and convalescent phases of COVID-19. Where available, HLA class I and class II types were obtained from metadata supplied by the sample provider rather than from assay-based typing. The repertoires were released in a freely available public database intended as a resource for research on the immune response to SARS-CoV-2. The dataset comprised deeply sampled blood TCRbeta repertoires from subjects exposed to, actively infected with, or recovered from COVID-19. Nearly every sample came with metadata listing a de-identified subject ID, COVID-19 status, age in years and sex. The samples were drawn from the first 160 participants of the ongoing ImmuneRACE study and from roughly 1,300 subjects provided by 6 global collaborators. The material from the prospective study consisted of cDNA or gDNA derived from T cells, B-cell-depleted T cells, or PBMCs.

TCRbeta CDR3 regions were amplified from genomic DNA by means of the immunoSEQ Assay, a bias-controlled multiplex PCR. The original pipeline was this. Within the assay, amplification of reference gene primers was used to estimate how many nucleated cells each sample contained. Sequence reads were collapsed and filtered to measure the absolute abundance of every unique TCRbeta CDR3 rearrangement. For each sample, productive Simpson clonality was calculated as the square root of Simpson's diversity index over productive rearrangements. Here the immuneACCESS table is served through TCRdb, limited to in-frame sequences with V and J called. Missing clones are a known gap in these copies; in checked studies unresolved V genes cover under half, and the rest lacks a known reason. V and J calls and clone size are given by that table; D and trimming were obtained from the DNA. The sample contains over 40,000 clones, approximately 86% of them found a single time. The ten top clones hold roughly 4.5% of the sample.

This clone is a singleton in its sample. Its antigen target is currently unknown. Per-nucleotide qualities are absent, and no much larger clonotype sits a single base away. What the authors observed across the whole study: The quantity of clinical and demographic metadata differed by source and by participant and was supplied without curation.

Collaborating institutions collected whole blood in K2EDTA tubes following their own protocols. Collaborator samples were shipped for TCRbeta analysis as frozen whole blood, isolated PBMCs, or DNA extracted from either sample type. Sequencing was performed on peripheral blood. This clonotype was obtained from a man at least 80 years old with active COVID-19.

The nucleotide sequence is given as TGTGCCACCGGCCAGGGGTTAAGTACGACTAATGAAAAACTGTTTTTT. Translated, it reads CATGQGLSTTNEKLFF. The chain is encoded by TRBV28 joined to TRBJ1-4; a tentative D match to TRBD1 spans 6 bases. CDR1 and CDR2 are read off the germline V gene as MDHEN and SYDVKM. V and J lose 10 bases and 2 bases, and a span of 20 bases separates them. The CDR3, from cysteine to phenylalanine, totals 16 residues. Only the CDR3 DNA stays, 48 bases, in frame from base 1. Where the CDR3 stops, the reference TRBV28 and TRBJ1-4 genes take over; the full variable domain is DVKVTQSSRYLVKRTGEKVFLECVQDMDHENMFWYRQDPGLGLRLIYFSYDVKMKEKGDIPEGYSVSREKKERFSLILESASTNQTSMYLCATGQGLSTTNEKLFFGSGTQLSVL.